This T cell receptor (beta chain) was captured by sequencing in a study of PD-1 blockade in classical Hodgkin lymphoma. About the study: The study gave patients nivolumab 3 mg/kg intravenously every 2 weeks. Whole-study results and caveats: As was reported, newly diagnosed patients showed lower baseline TCR diversity than healthy donors did.

Repertoires were generated with immunoSEQ multiplex PCR, while TCRdb's copy carries only in-frame clones and drops some. This sample has roughly 86,000 clones; 75% to 85% occur once, and the top ten carry approximately 17%. Germline values: CDR1 ENHRY, CDR2 SYGVKD. V dropped 4 bases and J dropped 6 bases, with 11 bases sitting between them. The CDR3 consists of 13 residues. Time point reported: cycle 4 day 1 (C4D1), after more than five weeks of nivolumab. Brentuximab vedotin exposure varied, and every patient relapsed after autologous stem cell transplantation. In regard to this clone: Its antigen is unidentified.

The chain links TRBV10-3 to TRBJ2-3, with unresolved D. The clonotype comes from a human donor with classical Hodgkin lymphoma. The input for sequencing was peripheral blood mononuclear cells (PBMCs), taken before the fourth cycle of nivolumab. The DNA for the CDR3 is TGTGCCATCAGTGGCGGACCGGGCGATACGCAGTATTTT. Encoded protein: CAISGGPGDTQYF.